Listed below are T cell receptor beta chains from one sample, sequenced in a study of T cells in Graves' hyperthyroidism and ophthalmopathy. TCRdb re-analysed the multiplex PCR reads in MiXCR, keeping a single row per CDR3 protein. Among over 350,000 distinct CDR3 sequences listed, about 15% were seen once. Sequenced input: blood. These receptors all stem from a young man with Graves' ophthalmopathy. Both conserved end residues are part of each CDR3. Fields, in order: J gene, V gene, CDR3 protein.

j_gene: TRBJ1-5; v_gene: TRBV19; CDR3aa: CASSITGSNQPQHF
j_gene: TRBJ2-7; v_gene: TRBV27; CDR3aa: CASRYRGSGTFYEQYF
j_gene: TRBJ2-5; v_gene: TRBV5-5; CDR3aa: CASSLAGQGTETQYF
j_gene: TRBJ1-2; v_gene: TRBV5-5; CDR3aa: CASSLMAEDYGYTF
j_gene: TRBJ2-7; v_gene: TRBV19; CDR3aa: CASSIAFDRTASYEQYF
j_gene: TRBJ1-1; v_gene: TRBV10-3; CDR3aa: CAISERVDSTEAFF
j_gene: TRBJ2-1; v_gene: TRBV11-2; CDR3aa: CASSYLAGLYNEQFF
j_gene: TRBJ1-1; v_gene: TRBV19; CDR3aa: CASSVRLGLNTEAFF
j_gene: TRBJ1-1; v_gene: TRBV29-1; CDR3aa: CSVGFGPDQAFF
j_gene: TRBJ1-2; v_gene: TRBV27; CDR3aa: CASSLGRAAYGYTF
j_gene: TRBJ2-7; v_gene: TRBV27; CDR3aa: CASRVMGQGYEQYF
j_gene: TRBJ1-2; v_gene: TRBV9; CDR3aa: CASSATGASGYTF
j_gene: TRBJ1-4; v_gene: TRBV4-2; CDR3aa: CASSHPGGDRENEKLFF
j_gene: TRBJ1-4; v_gene: TRBV20-1; CDR3aa: CSADGGDGEKLFF
j_gene: TRBJ2-7; v_gene: TRBV2; CDR3aa: CASSGGYSSYEQYF
j_gene: TRBJ1-2; v_gene: TRBV2; CDR3aa: CASTHTDANYGYTF
j_gene: TRBJ1-2; v_gene: TRBV11-1; CDR3aa: CASSFDSNYGYTF
j_gene: TRBJ1-5; v_gene: TRBV7-9; CDR3aa: CASSPGSQPQHF
j_gene: TRBJ2-5; v_gene: TRBV20-1; CDR3aa: CSAASTKGVEETQYF
j_gene: TRBJ2-3; v_gene: TRBV12-3/TRBV12-4; CDR3aa: CASRAPGATQYF
j_gene: TRBJ1-4; v_gene: TRBV20-1; CDR3aa: CSASAAFNEKLFF
j_gene: TRBJ1-2; v_gene: TRBV19; CDR3aa: CASSINLGNYGYTF
j_gene: TRBJ1-1; v_gene: TRBV7-9; CDR3aa: CASSLAGRGVTEAFF
j_gene: TRBJ1-4; v_gene: TRBV7-9; CDR3aa: CASSQAPNEKLFF
j_gene: TRBJ1-1; v_gene: TRBV5-1; CDR3aa: CASSLDGQNTEAFF
j_gene: TRBJ1-1; v_gene: TRBV6-1; CDR3aa: CASSRGSATEAFF
j_gene: TRBJ2-1; v_gene: TRBV3-1; CDR3aa: CASSQDTTLVYEQFF
j_gene: TRBJ2-2; v_gene: TRBV15; CDR3aa: CATSRDPPGLSGELFF